The following is a T cell receptor (beta chain) sequence with its context. Its antigen has not been determined. Per-base qualities were not stored, and no clone one base away is much larger. The sample comes from a study of cytomegalovirus exposure and HLA in healthy donors (dated by TCRdb to about 2017). Study-wide context: An earlier analysis of roughly 500 of the donors reported approximately 300 Gb of sequence data and 100 million to 140 million unique TCR beta sequences from 150 million to 200 million T cells. An early release that covered some 630 HLA-typed donors contained around 300 gigabases of sequencing data and tens of millions of unique TCR sequences. An earlier analysis of some 500 of the donors applied high-throughput TCR beta sequencing to assess whether each TCR beta V gene segment acted as functional or pseudogenic. The study was designed to test whether signatures of past pathogen exposure could be identified by cataloging public T cell receptors. The T cell repertoires of 666 subjects were profiled by immunosequencing and related to cytomegalovirus serostatus. Four or five DR-DQ haplotypes were handled as single units for association and clustering because linkage in the cohort was strong. The later analysis used no new phenotypic data to find candidate immune exposures, relying instead on TCR beta sequences and their occurrence across donors. A later analysis re-examined previously published TCR beta repertoires from 600 to 700 donors and added high-resolution HLA genotyping to investigate patterns of TCR occurrence. Every discovery cohort repertoire had been produced on one sequencing platform. The genetic ancestry cluster associated with self-reported Caucasian donors included roughly four fifths of the roughly 400 genotyped donors. On average, approximately 250,000 unique TCR beta nucleotide sequences were sequenced per donor among 398 genotyped donors of the cohort, with approximately 18% of those sequences being non-productive. Donor age, sex, ethnicity and CMV serostatus were compiled alongside the repertoire data. Class I and class II HLA loci were covered by the typing at four-digit resolution. In a later genetic analysis, genome-wide SNP genotypes for about three fifths of the roughly 670 donors were used, and that subset was treated as a discovery cohort. Typing coverage varied by locus: roughly 629-640 donors for A, B, C, DRB1 and DQB1; roughly 520 for DQA1; around 610 for DPA1; fewer than 480 for DPB1. To predict cytomegalovirus infection status, the study combined high-throughput TCR immunosequencing, statistical association of individual TCRs with disease status, and machine learning. Besides the first cohort of around 670 subjects, a separate validation cohort made up of some 110 different subjects was used.

Findings and caveats that apply to the study as a whole: Because HLA typing was unavailable for some donors at each locus, only the typed subset was used in association tests. It was suggested by the authors that the approach could potentially be generalized to other disease states and immunological phenotypes. A cluster of highly shared sequence variants was judged likely to represent a technical artifact of the sequencing pipeline. In the study, approximately 160 TCR beta chains were listed as associated with cytomegalovirus. In a later analysis, TCR association rates were found to vary across HLA loci, with the most associated TCRs seen for DRB1 alleles and the fewest for HLA-C alleles. A later genetic analysis reported fewer N-insertions in productive TCRs among donors in an Asian-associated ancestry cluster than the roughly 620-donor mean. A few of the identified cytomegalovirus-associated TCR beta chains were confirmed in vitro to be specific for cytomegalovirus antigens. Cytomegalovirus status was reported to be diagnosed by the classifier with high specificity and sensitivity in both the original and validation cohorts. Broadly in line with IMGT annotations, most TCR beta V segments showed up in productive rearrangements about 87% or about 30% of the time in an earlier analysis of 587 of the donors. Because counts were too low, under 20 rarely observed V segments, including chromosome 9 orphons, were left out of the earlier analysis of 587 of the donors. The only immune exposure information available for the cohort was CMV serostatus. A later analysis found that most CMV-associated TCR beta chains appeared HLA-restricted, with HLA associations seemingly driven largely by CMV exposure. When HLA alleles, especially DR and DQ, strongly co-occurred, TCR associations were difficult to assign to individual alleles. In this cohort, only TCR beta chains were sequenced, and detectable features were limited by the absence of alpha or paired-chain data. The presence/absence analyses assumed that sequencing depth was roughly uniform across donors, and that assumption may not be true. According to a later analysis, parvovirus B19, influenza, CMV and Epstein-Barr virus appeared linked to several top co-occurrence clusters. Linkage disequilibrium might explain the correlated functional status among segregating V segments, but an unknown experimental factor could not be excluded. An association between a missense DCLRE1C variant and V-gene and J-gene trimming of TCR beta chains was found in a later genetic analysis and replicated in an independent cohort. In a later analysis, HLA-associated TCR beta chains were found to be more clonally expanded and to have lower generation probabilities than equally common non-associated chains. Most TCR sequences were observed very rarely across donors, whereas some public TCRs were present in many individuals. In a later analysis, around 15,000 TCR beta sequences were associated with specific HLA alleles at a false discovery rate of 0.05. Because the 87-base-pair reads could not distinguish some IMGT-functional V segments, including TRBV6-2 and TRBV6-3, those segments were excluded. A further reported finding was that TCR beta sequences accurately predicted the HLA-A and HLA-B alleles for most subjects in the first cohort.

The cohort comprised around 690 healthy bone marrow donors. All cohort members were sampled while nominally healthy, although unrecorded immune exposures were likely present. The donor tested CMV seronegative, placing the donor among the 352 seronegative members of the cohort. A peripheral blood sample was provided by each donor, and peripheral blood mononuclear cells were used for TCR beta sequencing. The Qiagen DNeasy Blood Extraction Kit was used to extract genomic DNA from the blood cell samples. Library prep was done by the immunoSEQ multiplex PCR assay. For the multiplex PCR, a mixture combining 60 forward primers for TCR Vbeta segments and 13 reverse primers for TCR Jbeta segments was used. The CDR3 region of rearranged TCR beta genes was amplified from genomic DNA with a multiplex PCR assay. The Illumina HiSeq System was used to sequence the amplified TCR beta libraries as 87-base-pair reads. Regarding the original processing steps: In a later analysis, about 80 million unique TCR beta chains were counted across the 500 to 850 repertoires, and approximately 9.9 million of these chains were shared by at least two donors. A nearest-neighbor algorithm error-corrected the raw reads and collapsed the reads into unique sequences, merging closely related sequences to remove PCR and sequencing errors. Alignment of CDR3 sequences to IMGT reference sequences was used to assign V, D and J gene segments. Each retained sequence needed at least a six-nucleotide match to both a V gene segment and a J gene segment. Rearrangements were called productive when the CDR3 lacked stop codons and stayed in frame with V and J; all others were non-productive. Following IMGT convention, CDR3 was defined as the stretch from the second conserved V-encoded cysteine to the conserved J-encoded phenylalanine. In an earlier analysis of more than 550 of the donors, sequences lacking an unambiguous match to a single V gene segment were excluded. In an earlier analysis of around 590 of the donors, a V segment was called functional when productive rearrangements were above 56.7%, and segregating when the standard deviation between donors exceeded 5%. A statistical classification framework was built for diagnosing cytomegalovirus status from the catalog of TCR beta chain sequences. V and J gene assignment, in a later analysis, came from comparing TCR nucleotide sequences with IMGT/GENE-DB human TR gene sequences. The TCRdist pipeline was used in a later analysis to assign CDR3 sequences and most-parsimonious VDJ recombination scenarios. In a later analysis, each TCR beta chain was defined by its CDR3 amino acid sequence together with its V-gene family, and reads without a unique V-gene family were excluded. To address suspected cross-contamination and a sequencing artifact, a later analysis removed some 620 highly shared, low-generation-probability nucleotide sequences. For each public chain, a later analysis derived a clonal expansion index from normalized ranks of inferred template counts within each repertoire. A later analysis computed generation probabilities with a VDJ recombination model fitted to out-of-frame rearrangements, and checked the results against IGoR. In a later analysis, TCR-TCR, TCR-HLA and TCR-CMV co-occurrence was scored with hypergeometric tests, and a repertoire-size bias correction was applied to TCR pairs. A later analysis estimated false discovery rates by permuting HLA or CMV assignments 20 times. In a later analysis, co-occurring TCRs were grouped using DBSCAN, and TCRdist sequence similarity was added for clustering within HLA-allele-positive subsets. Repertoires with fewer than 30,000 or more than 120,000 public chains were left out of co-occurrence clustering, as were five repertoires with anomalous nucleotide sharing. TCRdb obtained this table from immuneACCESS and retained in-frame rearrangements with V and J assigned. These tables miss some clones; where compared with another copy, unresolved V genes account for less than half of the shortfall, and the remainder is unexplained. That table furnishes V, J and clone size, whereas the DNA furnished D and trimming. Across this sample there are 150,000 to 200,000 clones, with around 77% seen only once. The ten largest clonotypes hold approximately 1.3% of the sample.

The CDR3, from cysteine to phenylalanine, totals 15 residues. Only CDR3 DNA is held: 45 bases, read in frame from base 1. Ends trimmed: V by 6 bases, J by 3 bases; bases unmatched to a gene: 6. The CDR1 and CDR2 encoded by the germline V gene are MNHNS and SASEGT. The V and J genes are TRBV6-1 and TRBJ2-2, and TRBD1 aligns with 8 junction nucleotides. The TCR originated in a man in his 60s in good health and CMV-seronegative. Sequences were obtained from PBMCs. The CDR3 region reads CASSLPQGDTGELFF. The DNA sequence reads TGTGCCAGCAGCCTACCACAGGGGGACACCGGGGAGCTGTTTTTT.